This entry features one TCR beta chain sequence. The antigen is not known. TRB was amplified by touch-down multiplex PCR, primer pools A and B combined. TCRdb re-called the multiplex PCR reads and catalogs CDR3 proteins one per entry, DNA excluded. The sample holds just under 5,000 distinct CDR3 sequences. The CDR3 runs to 13 residues. Germline V CDR1 and CDR2: SGHTA, FQGNSA. The sample comes from a study of T cell clusters in autoimmune cytopenias. Study-level findings and limits: TRB repertoire shifts in secondary cytopenia and chronic lymphocytic leukemia mostly reflected lymphoma, not autoimmunity. The T cell clusters came from computational analysis alone and lack functional validation.

TRB was amplified from around 0.25 ug of peripheral blood genomic DNA per sample. The sample also formed part of further work on T cell repertoires in aging, cancer and after chemotherapy. That report adds: Untreated cancer patients had significantly lower blood TCR diversity than age-matched healthy donors. These repertoire data do not allow conclusions about immunological memory after chemotherapy.

Specimen: peripheral blood. The chain carries TRBV7-2 and TRBJ1-1. The sequence came from a human donor with chronic lymphocytic leukemia. The donor label of this sample is uncertain. The CDR3 sequence is CASSLEANTEAFF.